The next 22 T cell receptor beta chains were all read from a single sample in a study of OX40 agonist ivuxolimab in advanced cancers. TCRdb's copy holds only in-frame clones and misses some; the assay was immunoSEQ multiplex PCR. The sample has about 64,000 clones; about 91% are singletons. The sample in question was CD4+ or CD8+ T cells sorted from blood, obtained in a trial of the OX40 agonist ivuxolimab. Receptors were obtained from an adult with an advanced solid tumor such as melanoma, head and neck, liver or kidney cancer.

This rearrangement joins TRBV29-1 to TRBJ2-1, with 9 positions matching TRBD2. CDR3 length equals 11 residues. V lost 7 bases and J lost 15; bases outside the gene matches: 10. Germline CDR1 SQVTM, CDR2 ANQGSEA. The CDR3 protein is CSALSGRSWFF. CDR3 DNA: TGCAGCGCGCTTAGCGGGAGATCTTGGTTCTTC.

J is TRBJ2-7 and V is TRBV11-1, with TRBD2 identical over 7 bases. Trimming at V came to 5 bases and at J to 0 bases, leaving 7 bases not matched to a gene. Germline V gene sequence: CDR1 SGHAT, CDR2 FQDESV (reference sequence). The CDR3 loop spans 15 amino acids. As DNA, the CDR3 is TGTGCCAGCAGCCCCCGGGGACTACACTCCTACGAGCAGTACTTC. Protein: CASSPRGLHSYEQYF.

The V gene is TRBV11-3, the J gene TRBJ2-1; tentative D call: TRBD2 (10 bases). This CDR3 region has 19 residues. Trimming removed 5 bases at V and 6 bases at J, with 29 bases between. Germline lookup yields CDR1 SGHNT and CDR2 YENEEA. For the CDR3, the DNA is TGTGCCAGCAGCCACCGACAGGGGGGCTTCGGGACTAGCGTCAATGAGCAGTTCTTC. Translation gives CASSHRQGGFGTSVNEQFF.

The rearrangement uses TRBV7-9 and TRBJ2-2; D is unclear. V lost 0 bases and J 4 bases, leaving 3 bases between the germline ends. Per the germline V gene, CDR1 is SEHNR and CDR2 is FQNEAQ (reference sequence). CDR3 size: 13 residues. The CDR3, as DNA: TGTGCCAGCAGCTTAGCGGCCACCGGGGAGCTGTTTTTT. It encodes CASSLAATGELFF.

The V gene is TRBV19, the J gene TRBJ2-5; TRBD1 matches at 7 bases. Per the germline V gene, CDR1 is LNHDA and CDR2 is SQIVND (reference sequence). With 6 bases clipped from V and 2 bases from J, the junction kept 6 bases outside the gene matches. CDR3 size: 14 residues. CDR3 amino acids: CASSPTGAQETQYF. The CDR3 DNA reads as TGTGCCAGTAGCCCTACAGGGGCGCAAGAGACCCAGTACTTC.

The V and J genes are TRBV7-2 and TRBJ2-7, with 10 bases aligning to TRBD1. Trimming took 5 bases from V and 3 from J; bases not matched to a gene: 4. The CDR3 is 14 residues long. Germline V lookup: CDR1 SGHTA, CDR2 FQGNSA. The CDR3 spells CASSKGQGGYEQYF. In DNA, the CDR3 is TGTGCCAGCAGCAAAGGACAGGGGGGCTACGAGCAGTACTTC.

The rearrangement links TRBV19 to TRBJ1-3, with TRBD1 matching 9 bases. The V gene's germline CDR1 is LNHDA and CDR2 SQIVND (reference sequence). V dropped 4 bases and J dropped 4; count of bases not matched to a gene: 11. The CDR3 totals 17 residues. The CDR3 DNA reads as TGTGCCAGTAGTAGCACTACAGGGGGCACTACAGGAAACACCATATATTTT. Residues: CASSSTTGGTTGNTIYF.

V usage is TRBV19 and J usage is TRBJ1-5; a possible D gene is TRBD1 (6 bases). Looked up from germline, CDR1 is LNHDA and CDR2 is SQIVND (reference sequence). V gave up 4 bases and J gave up 1 base, with 8 bases separating them. The CDR3 loop spans 14 amino acids. The CDR3 DNA is TGTGCCAGTAGTAAGGACAGAAGCAATCAGCCCCAGCATTTT. Protein product: CASSKDRSNQPQHF. Filled out from reference TRBV19 and TRBJ1-5, the complete variable domain reads DGGITQSPKYLFRKEGQNVTLSCEQNLNHDAMYWYRQDPGQGLRLIYYSQIVNDFQKGDIAEGYSVSREKKESFPLTVTSAQKNPTAFYLCASSKDRSNQPQHFGDGTRLSIL.

The chain recombines TRBV18 with TRBJ1-1, with 9 bases aligning to TRBD1. The CDR3 has 15 amino acids. The germline V gene has CDR1 KGHSH and CDR2 LQKENI. V lost 3 bases, J lost 3 bases, and 5 bases stayed unmatched. The CDR3 DNA reads TGTGCCAGCTCACCCGGGACAGGGACATACACTGAAGCTTTCTTT. Translation gives CASSPGTGTYTEAFF.

The V and J genes are TRBV4-3 and TRBJ1-4; D unclear. The CDR3 runs to 17 residues. Trimming pared 0 bases from V and 0 bases from J, leaving 11 bases between. Looked up from germline, CDR1 is LGHNA and CDR2 is YSLEER. The CDR3 loop is CASSQDWQSATNEKLFF. Here the CDR3 DNA reads TGCGCCAGCAGCCAAGATTGGCAAAGTGCAACTAATGAAAAACTGTTTTTT.

The chain couples TRBV30 to TRBJ1-1; no definite D call. V dropped 1 base and J dropped 6 bases, with 9 bases sitting between them. This CDR3 contains 12 residues. Germline V gene lookup returns CDR1 GTSNPN and CDR2 SVGIG (reference sequence). The chain's CDR3 is CAWSGGYAEAFF. The CDR3 DNA follows: TGTGCCTGGAGTGGTGGGTACGCTGAAGCTTTCTTT. Drawing the rest from reference TRBV30 and TRBJ1-1, the complete variable domain is SQTIHQWPATLVQPVGSPLSLECTVEGTSNPNLYWYRQAAGRGLQLLFYSVGIGQISSEVPQNLSASRPQDRQFILSSKKLLLSDSGFYLCAWSGGYAEAFFGQGTRLTVV.

The genes are TRBV7-9 and TRBJ2-6; TRBD2 is a possible D gene (5 bases). The ends were cut back, 2 bases at V and 0 bases at J, with 14 bases in the middle. Germline assignment: CDR1 SEHNR and CDR2 FQNEAQ (reference sequence). The CDR3 consists of 18 residues. In DNA, the CDR3 is TGTGCCAGCAGCTTAATGGGAGACCCTGCCTCTGGGGCCAACGTCCTGACTTTC. Its translation: CASSLMGDPASGANVLTF.

The chain employs TRBV28 and TRBJ1-5; 7 positions agree with TRBD1. CDR1 is MDHEN, CDR2 SYDVKM, per germline. The CDR3 runs 14 residues. V lost 3 bases and J lost 9; bases outside the gene matches: 8. CDR3 in DNA: TGTGCCAGCAGTTTTGAACAGGGGATCCGGCCCCAGCATTTT. It is translated as CASSFEQGIRPQHF.

This chain links TRBV11-3 with TRBJ1-1; a possible D gene is TRBD1 (5 bases). The CDR3 is 12 amino acids. Trimming took off 3 bases at V and 6 bases at J, with 8 bases between the two ends. Looked up from germline, CDR1 is SGHNT and CDR2 is YENEEA. Written as DNA, the CDR3 is TGTGCCAGCAGCTTGCGAGGGGCTGAAGCTTTCTTT. This gives the protein CASSLRGAEAFF.

The chain is built from TRBV10-3 and TRBJ2-5; TRBD1 aligns across 8 bases. This CDR3 has 15 amino acids. The ends lost 4 bases at V and 4 bases at J; junction bases unmatched: 8. Germline-derived CDR1 and CDR2 are ENHRY and SYGVKD. DNA of the CDR3: TGTGCCATCAGTGCTGGGCAGGGGGCACGAGAGACCCAGTACTTC. Amino acid sequence: CAISAGQGARETQYF.

The V and J genes are TRBV7-9 and TRBJ1-3; D is ambiguous. With 5 bases removed from V and 3 bases from J, the gap between germline ends came to 11 bases. This CDR3 contains 14 residues. Per germline, CDR1 SEHNR and CDR2 FQNEAQ (reference sequence). The CDR3 loop reads CASSPVAVGNTIYF. CDR3 in DNA: TGTGCCAGCAGCCCGGTAGCAGTTGGAAACACCATATATTTT.

This chain joins TRBV30 and TRBJ2-1; 13 bases are shared with TRBD2. The CDR3 loop spans 14 amino acids. The J segment lost 9 bases and the V segment lost 0 bases, leaving 2 bases of the junction unmatched. Germline V gene sequence: CDR1 GTSNPN, CDR2 SVGIG (reference sequence). CDR3 loop: CAWSVLAGGTEQFF. Here the CDR3 DNA reads TGTGCCTGGAGTGTACTAGCGGGGGGGACTGAGCAGTTCTTC.

The chain joins TRBV7-9 to TRBJ1-4; D might be TRBD1 (5 bases). CDR1 is SEHNR, CDR2 FQNEAQ, per germline (reference sequence). The CDR3 totals 14 residues. Trimming cost V 5 bases and J 5 bases, with 12 bases left between them. The CDR3 sequence: CASSLGTSNEKLFF. CDR3 coding DNA: TGTGCCAGCAGCCTCGGGACGTCAAATGAAAAACTGTTTTTT.

The chain employs TRBV10-1 and TRBJ1-2; D is perhaps TRBD1 (5 bases). The CDR3 consists of 13 residues. Germline CDR1 and CDR2: WNHNN and SYGVQD (reference sequence). Deletions cut 8 bases from V and 4 bases from J, with 14 bases between. CDR3 sequence reads: CASSTGTAYGYTF. CDR3 DNA: TGCGCCAGCTCAACCGGGACTGCCTATGGCTACACCTTC.

This sequence joins TRBV5-1 and TRBJ2-1; D is unresolved. CDR3 length: 12 amino acids. The germline gives CDR1 SGHRS, CDR2 YFSETQ. The V gene lost 0 bases and the J gene lost 6 bases, with 4 bases spanning the gap. CDR3 DNA sequence: TGCGCCAGCAGCTTGGCCTCCAATGAGCAGTTCTTC. Translating it yields CASSLASNEQFF.

Written as DNA, the CDR3 is TGTGCCAGCAGTGAAGATGGAAGGTTTTCCCTGCCTCTCAATCAGCCCCAGCATTTT. Translation: CASSEDGRFSLPLNQPQHF. The rearrangement joins TRBV6-1 to TRBJ1-5; D is unresolved. This CDR3 region has 19 residues. V was clipped by 1 base and J by 3 bases, with 22 bases between them. Germline CDR1 and CDR2: MNHNS and SASEGT.

The chain employs TRBV28 and TRBJ2-7, with D tentatively TRBD1 (5 bases). This CDR3 is built from 14 residues. Trimming removed 1 base at V and 4 bases at J, with 11 bases between. From germline, CDR1 is MDHEN and CDR2 SYDVKM. The DNA for the CDR3 is TGTGCCAGCAGTTTATACACAGGACAATACGAGCAGTACTTC. Protein sequence: CASSLYTGQYEQYF.